The 6 T cell receptor beta chains in this list originate from one sample, sequenced in a study of cytomegalovirus exposure and HLA in healthy donors. PCR used 60 Vbeta primers and 13 Jbeta primers. Clones were sequenced by immunoSEQ multiplex PCR, and TCRdb holds only the in-frame ones, with some missing. The table lists approximately 190,000 clones, approximately 80% of them singletons, with roughly 14% in the top ten. Sequenced sample: PBMCs. The receptors were sampled from a woman under 40 in good health and CMV-seropositive.

The chain links TRBV19 to TRBJ1-4, with 7 bases that match TRBD1. The V gene's germline CDR1 is LNHDA and CDR2 SQIVND (reference sequence). This CDR3 has 15 residues. V lost 5 bases to trimming and J lost 7 bases; unmatched junction nucleotides: 10. Here the CDR3 DNA reads TGTGCCAGTAGTTATCACAGGGGATCCGGTGAAAAACTGTTTTTT. It codes for CASSYHRGSGEKLFF.

The V call is TRBV28, the J call TRBJ1-3; D might be TRBD1 (6 bases). The CDR3 has 14 amino acids. The V and J ends lost 6 bases and 4 bases respectively, with 13 bases between them. The germline gives CDR1 MDHEN, CDR2 SYDVKM. CDR3 nucleotide sequence: TGTGCCAGCAGCATGGGGGGGGCCGGAAACACCATATATTTT. Translation: CASSMGGAGNTIYF.

V and J are TRBV4-1 and TRBJ1-1, with 7 bases identical to TRBD1. CDR1 MGHRA and CDR2 YSYEKL come from the germline V gene. The V segment lost 4 bases and the J segment 1 base; nucleotides outside the gene matches: 15. The CDR3 runs to 18 residues. The CDR3 is CASSLLPGEGGPNTEAFF. For the CDR3, the DNA is TGCGCCAGCAGCCTCCTCCCCGGGGAAGGGGGCCCGAACACTGAAGCTTTCTTT.

This chain uses TRBV5-1 with TRBJ2-3; 11 nucleotides match TRBD2. CDR3 length equals 16 residues. With 3 bases clipped from V and 1 base from J, the junction kept 4 bases outside the gene matches. The germline CDR1 and CDR2 sequences are SGHRS and YFSETQ. CDR3 region: CASSSGLAERTDTQYF. Written as DNA, the CDR3 is TGCGCCAGCAGCTCGGGACTAGCGGAGCGCACAGATACGCAGTATTTT.

V is TRBV7-2 and J is TRBJ2-7; tentative D call: TRBD1 (6 bases). In germline, CDR1 is SGHTA, CDR2 FQGNSA. This CDR3 has 14 residues. V gave up 3 bases and J gave up 3 bases, with 12 bases separating them. As DNA, the CDR3 is TGTGCCAGCAGCTTCAGGGGTCTGGACTACGAGCAGTACTTC. Residues: CASSFRGLDYEQYF.

This clone came up a few times. The V and J genes are TRBV6-6 and TRBJ2-5; a possible D gene is TRBD2 (6 bases). CDR1 MNHNY and CDR2 SVGAGI come from the germline V gene (reference sequence). This CDR3 has 13 residues. V dropped 2 bases and J dropped 10 bases, with 14 bases sitting between them. CDR3 loop: CASSYGGAGHQYF. The CDR3 DNA reads TGTGCCAGCAGTTACGGTGGGGCGGGGCACCAGTACTTC.